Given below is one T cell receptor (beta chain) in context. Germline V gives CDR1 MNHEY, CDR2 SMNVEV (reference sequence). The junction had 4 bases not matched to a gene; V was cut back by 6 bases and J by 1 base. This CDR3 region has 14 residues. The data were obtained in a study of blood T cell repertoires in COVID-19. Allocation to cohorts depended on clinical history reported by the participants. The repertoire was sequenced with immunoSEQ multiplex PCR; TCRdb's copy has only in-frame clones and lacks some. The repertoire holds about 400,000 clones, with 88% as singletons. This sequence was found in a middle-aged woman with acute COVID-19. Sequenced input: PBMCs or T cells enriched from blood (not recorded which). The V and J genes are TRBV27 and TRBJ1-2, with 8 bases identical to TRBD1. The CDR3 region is CASRSTGGNYGYTF. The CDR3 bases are TGTGCCAGCAGGTCCACAGGGGGTAACTATGGCTACACCTTC.